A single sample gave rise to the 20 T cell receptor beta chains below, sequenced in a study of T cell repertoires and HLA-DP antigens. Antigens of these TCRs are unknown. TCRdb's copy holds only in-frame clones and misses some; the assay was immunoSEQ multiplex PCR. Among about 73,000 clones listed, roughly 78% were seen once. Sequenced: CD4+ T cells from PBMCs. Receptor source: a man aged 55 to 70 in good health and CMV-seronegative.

In DNA form, the CDR3 reads TGTGCCAGCAGCTTCCGGAGGGCCAGCGATGAGCAGTTCTTC. Amino acids: CASSFRRASDEQFF. The chain recombines TRBV7-3 with TRBJ2-1; D is possibly TRBD2 (6 bases). CDR3 length: 14 amino acids. Germline CDR1 is SGHTA and CDR2 is FQGTGA. V lost 3 bases to trimming and J lost 8 bases, with 14 bases between them.

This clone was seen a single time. CDR3 in amino acids: CASSFSTQETQYF. CDR3 coding DNA: TGTGCCAGCAGCTTCTCCACGCAAGAGACCCAGTACTTC. The chain recombines TRBV5-5 with TRBJ2-5; the D is unclear. CDR1 SGHKS and CDR2 YYEKEE come from the germline V gene (reference sequence). V was shortened by 2 bases and J by 2 bases, with 7 bases between the two germline ends. This CDR3 has 13 residues.

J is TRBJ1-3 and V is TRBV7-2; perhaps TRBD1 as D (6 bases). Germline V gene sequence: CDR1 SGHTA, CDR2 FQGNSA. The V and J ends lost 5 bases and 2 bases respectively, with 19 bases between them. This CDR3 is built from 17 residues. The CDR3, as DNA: TGTGCCAGCAGCCCCGGGGGTATGGGGGCGACTGGAAACACCATATATTTT. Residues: CASSPGGMGATGNTIYF.

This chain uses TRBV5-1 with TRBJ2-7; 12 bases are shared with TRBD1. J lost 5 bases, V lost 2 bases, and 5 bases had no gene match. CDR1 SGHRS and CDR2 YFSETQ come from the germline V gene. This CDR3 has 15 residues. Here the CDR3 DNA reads TGCGCCAGCAGCTTAAGGGGACAGGGGGCTGACGAGCAGTACTTC. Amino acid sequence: CASSLRGQGADEQYF.

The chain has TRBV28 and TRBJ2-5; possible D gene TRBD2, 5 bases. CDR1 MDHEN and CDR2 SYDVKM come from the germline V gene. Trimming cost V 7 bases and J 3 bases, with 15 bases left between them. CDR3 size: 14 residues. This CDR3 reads CASTGPPREETQYF. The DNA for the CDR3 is TGTGCCAGCACCGGCCCCCCGAGGGAAGAGACCCAGTACTTC.

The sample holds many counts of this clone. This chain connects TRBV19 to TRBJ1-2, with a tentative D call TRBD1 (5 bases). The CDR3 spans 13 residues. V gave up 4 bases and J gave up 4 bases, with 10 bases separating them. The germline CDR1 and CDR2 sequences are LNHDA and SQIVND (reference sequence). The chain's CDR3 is CASSTQGLYGYTF. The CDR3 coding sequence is TGTGCCAGTAGTACGCAGGGCCTCTATGGCTACACCTTC. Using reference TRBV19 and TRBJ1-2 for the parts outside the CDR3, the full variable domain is DGGITQSPKYLFRKEGQNVTLSCEQNLNHDAMYWYRQDPGQGLRLIYYSQIVNDFQKGDIAEGYSVSREKKESFPLTVTSAQKNPTAFYLCASSTQGLYGYTFGSGTRLTVV.

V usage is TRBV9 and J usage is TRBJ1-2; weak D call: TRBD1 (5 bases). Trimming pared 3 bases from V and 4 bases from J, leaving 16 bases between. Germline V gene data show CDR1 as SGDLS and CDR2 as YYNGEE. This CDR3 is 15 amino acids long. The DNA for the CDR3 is TGTGCCAGCAGCGCCCGGGACCGTGGGGGCTATGGCTACACCTTC. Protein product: CASSARDRGGYGYTF.

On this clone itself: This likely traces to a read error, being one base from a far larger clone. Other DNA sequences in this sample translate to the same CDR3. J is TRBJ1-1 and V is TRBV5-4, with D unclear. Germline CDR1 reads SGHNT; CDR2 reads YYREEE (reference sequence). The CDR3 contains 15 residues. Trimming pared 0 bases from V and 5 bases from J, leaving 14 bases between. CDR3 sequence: CASSLEGGLRTEAFF. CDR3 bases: TGTGCCAGCAGCTTGGAAGGAGGCCTAAGGACTGAAGCTTTCTTT.

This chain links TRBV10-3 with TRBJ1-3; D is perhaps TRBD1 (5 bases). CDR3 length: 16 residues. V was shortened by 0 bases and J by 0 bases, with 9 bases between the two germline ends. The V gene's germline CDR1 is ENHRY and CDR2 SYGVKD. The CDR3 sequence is CAISESKGTSGNTIYF. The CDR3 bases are TGTGCCATCAGTGAGTCCAAGGGGACCTCTGGAAACACCATATATTTT.

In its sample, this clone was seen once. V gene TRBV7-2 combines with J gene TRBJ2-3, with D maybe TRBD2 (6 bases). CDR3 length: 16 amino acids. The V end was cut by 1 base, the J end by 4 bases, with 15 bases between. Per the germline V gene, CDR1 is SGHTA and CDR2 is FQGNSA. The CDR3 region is CASSLGVSGGADTQYF. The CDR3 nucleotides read TGTGCCAGCAGCTTAGGGGTGAGCGGAGGGGCAGATACGCAGTATTTT.

CDR3 sequence reads: CASSLGLARNNEQFF. The CDR3 coding sequence is TGCGCCAGCAGCTTAGGGCTAGCGAGAAACAATGAGCAGTTCTTC. The rearrangement links TRBV5-1 to TRBJ2-1; a possible D gene is TRBD2 (6 bases). The germline V gene encodes CDR1 SGHRS and CDR2 YFSETQ. Deletions cut 2 bases from V and 5 bases from J, with 14 bases between. The CDR3 has 15 amino acids. Based on the CDR3 plus reference TRBV5-1 and TRBJ2-1, the full variable domain is KAGVTQTPRYLIKTRGQQVTLSCSPISGHRSVSWYQQTPGQGLQFLFEYFSETQRNKGNFPGRFSGRQFSNSRSEMNVSTLELGDSALYLCASSLGLARNNEQFFGPGTRLTVL.

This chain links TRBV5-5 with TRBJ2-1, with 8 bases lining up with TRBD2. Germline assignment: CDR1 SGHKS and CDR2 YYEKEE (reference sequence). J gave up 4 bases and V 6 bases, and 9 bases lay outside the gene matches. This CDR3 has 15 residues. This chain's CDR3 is CASIRSGDDYNEQFF. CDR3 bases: TGTGCCAGCATCCGTAGCGGGGACGATTACAATGAGCAGTTCTTC.

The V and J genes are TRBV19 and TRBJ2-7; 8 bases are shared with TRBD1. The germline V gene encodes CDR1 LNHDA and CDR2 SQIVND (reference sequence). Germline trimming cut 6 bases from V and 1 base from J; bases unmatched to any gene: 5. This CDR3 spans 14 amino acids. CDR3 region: CASRGQGSSYEQYF. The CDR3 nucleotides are TGTGCCAGTAGAGGACAGGGTTCATCCTACGAGCAGTACTTC.

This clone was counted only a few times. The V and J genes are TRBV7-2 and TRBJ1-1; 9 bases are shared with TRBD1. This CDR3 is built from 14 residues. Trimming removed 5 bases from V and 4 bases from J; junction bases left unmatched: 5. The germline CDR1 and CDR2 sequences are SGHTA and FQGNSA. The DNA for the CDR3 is TGTGCCAGCAGCCGGGACAGGGCGACCACTGAAGCTTTCTTT. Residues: CASSRDRATTEAFF.

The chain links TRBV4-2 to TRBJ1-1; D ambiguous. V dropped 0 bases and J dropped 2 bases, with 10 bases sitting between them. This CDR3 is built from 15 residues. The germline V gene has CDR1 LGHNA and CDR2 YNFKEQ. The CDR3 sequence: CASSQEPLRNTEAFF. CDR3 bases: TGTGCCAGCAGCCAAGAACCCCTTAGAAACACTGAAGCTTTCTTT.

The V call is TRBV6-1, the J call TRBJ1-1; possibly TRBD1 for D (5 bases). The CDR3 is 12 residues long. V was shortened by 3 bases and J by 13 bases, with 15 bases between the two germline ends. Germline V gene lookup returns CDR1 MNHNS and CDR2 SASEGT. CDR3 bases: TGTGCCAGCAGTGAGGTGGGGGAACACTATTTCTTT. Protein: CASSEVGEHYFF.

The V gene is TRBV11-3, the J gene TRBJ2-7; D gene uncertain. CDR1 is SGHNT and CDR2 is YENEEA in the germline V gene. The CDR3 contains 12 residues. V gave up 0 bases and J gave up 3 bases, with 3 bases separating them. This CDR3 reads CASSLDRYEQYF. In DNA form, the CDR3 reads TGTGCCAGCAGCTTAGACCGCTACGAGCAGTACTTC.

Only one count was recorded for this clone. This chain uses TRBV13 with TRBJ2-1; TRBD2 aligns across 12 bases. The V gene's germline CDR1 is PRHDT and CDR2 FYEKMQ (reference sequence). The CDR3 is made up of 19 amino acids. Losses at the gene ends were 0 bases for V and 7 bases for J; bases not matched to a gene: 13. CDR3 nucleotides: TGTGCCAGCAGCTTAGGCCTCGGGGCTAGCGGGAGGGCCGGGAATGAGCAGTTCTTC. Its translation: CASSLGLGASGRAGNEQFF.

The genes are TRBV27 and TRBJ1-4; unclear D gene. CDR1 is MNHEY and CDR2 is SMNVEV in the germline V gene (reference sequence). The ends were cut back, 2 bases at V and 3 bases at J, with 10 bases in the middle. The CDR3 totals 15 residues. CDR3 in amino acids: CASSLRSPSNEKLFF. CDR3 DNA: TGTGCCAGCAGTTTACGTAGTCCTTCTAATGAAAAACTGTTTTTT.

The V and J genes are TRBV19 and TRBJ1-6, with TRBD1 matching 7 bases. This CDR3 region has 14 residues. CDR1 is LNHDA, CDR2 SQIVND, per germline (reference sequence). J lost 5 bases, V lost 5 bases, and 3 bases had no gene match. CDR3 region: CASSAGTDNSPLHF. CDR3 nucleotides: TGTGCCAGTAGTGCCGGGACAGATAATTCACCCCTCCACTTT.